Sequencing of this TCR beta chain was carried out in a study of T cell responses to AZD1222 COVID-19 vaccine. In germline, CDR1 is MNHEY, CDR2 SVGAGI. The V end was cut by 4 bases, the J end by 6 bases, with 7 bases between. The CDR3 length is 13 residues. Study-level findings and limits: Only five to seven individuals given AZD1222 were seropositive at baseline.

Produced via immunoSEQ multiplex PCR; TCRdb's table is partial and in-frame only. The data show around 150,000 clones, roughly nine tenths seen once. Remarks on this clone: Its cognate antigen is unknown.

The sequence derives from an adult who received the AZD1222 COVID-19 vaccine. The gene calls are TRBV6-5 and TRBJ1-6; D is undetermined. The source material was peripheral blood, sampled 28 days after the second AZD1222 dose. This CDR3 is CASSWSVNSPLHF. The CDR3 coding sequence is TGTGCCAGCAGTTGGTCCGTTAATTCACCCCTCCACTTT.